This TCR beta chain was sequenced for a study of T cell repertoires in cytomegalovirus infection. Turning to the study itself: An indication of both CMV infection and matching HLA type came from public TCR beta signatures. Study-level findings and limits: The cumulative frequency of public TCR beta families distinguished individuals who carried CMV together with the relevant HLA. Dominating the ex vivo response were TCR beta clonotypes that were CMV-specific and HLA-C-restricted.

Notes on this clonotype: The target antigen is unknown. A read error may explain this, as a much larger clone is one base away.

The CDR3 sequence is 14 residues long. The V gene's germline CDR1 is SGHVS and CDR2 FQNEAQ. TCRdb re-called the reads with MiXCR, one entry per CDR3 protein. The data contain 600,000 to 800,000 distinct CDR3 sequences, approximately 25% of them seen just once; the ten biggest clones take up 6.5% to 10%. Sequencing used CD8+ T cells from PBMCs. The source of this sequence is a human donor in good health (CMV status not recorded). Some clones in this sample may be carry-over from other donors' samples. The gene calls are TRBV7-8 and TRBJ1-1, with 10 nucleotides matching TRBD1. The CDR3 region is CANSPDRGVPEAFF. The CDR3 DNA sequence: TGTGCCAACAGCCCGGACAGGGGGGTACCTGAAGCTTTCTTT.